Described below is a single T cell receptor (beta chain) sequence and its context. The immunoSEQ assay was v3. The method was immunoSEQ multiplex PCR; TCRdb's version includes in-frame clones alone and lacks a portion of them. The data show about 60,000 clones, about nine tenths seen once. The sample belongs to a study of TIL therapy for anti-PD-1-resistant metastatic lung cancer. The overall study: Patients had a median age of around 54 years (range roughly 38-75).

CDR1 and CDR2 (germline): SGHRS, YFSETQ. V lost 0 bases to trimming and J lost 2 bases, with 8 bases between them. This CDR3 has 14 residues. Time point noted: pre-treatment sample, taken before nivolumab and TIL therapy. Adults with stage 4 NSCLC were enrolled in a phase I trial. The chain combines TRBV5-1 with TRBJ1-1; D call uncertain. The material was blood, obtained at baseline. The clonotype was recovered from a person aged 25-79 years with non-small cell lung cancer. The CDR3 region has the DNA TGCGCCAGCAGCTTGGCGGGTATCAACACTGAAGCTTTCTTT. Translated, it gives CASSLAGINTEAFF.